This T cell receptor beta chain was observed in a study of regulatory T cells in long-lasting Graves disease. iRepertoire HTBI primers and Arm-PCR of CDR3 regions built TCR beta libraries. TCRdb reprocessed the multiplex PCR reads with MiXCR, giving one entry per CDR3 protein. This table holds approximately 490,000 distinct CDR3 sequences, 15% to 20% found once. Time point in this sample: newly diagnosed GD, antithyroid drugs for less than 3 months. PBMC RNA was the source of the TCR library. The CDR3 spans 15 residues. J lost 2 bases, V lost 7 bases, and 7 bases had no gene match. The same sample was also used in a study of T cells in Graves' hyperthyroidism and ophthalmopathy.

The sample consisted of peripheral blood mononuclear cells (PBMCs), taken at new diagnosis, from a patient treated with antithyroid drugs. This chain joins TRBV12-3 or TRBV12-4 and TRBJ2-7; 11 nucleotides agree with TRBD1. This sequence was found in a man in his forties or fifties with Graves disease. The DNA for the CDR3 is TGTGCCAGCACCACCATGGGACAGGGGGCCTACGAGCAGTACTTC. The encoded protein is CASTTMGQGAYEQYF.